The clone carrying this T cell receptor (beta chain) was counted a few times. This CDR3 fails to terminate in the conserved phenylalanine or tryptophan, so it likely reflects a read error. This record comes from a study of T cells in Graves' hyperthyroidism and ophthalmopathy. It was RNA transcripts that yielded the amplified TCR beta CDR3 regions. The HTBI set primed first-round TCR CDR3 RT-PCR. Via MiXCR, TCRdb re-called the multiplex PCR reads, giving one row per CDR3 protein. The table shows about 250,000 distinct CDR3 sequences, with approximately 23% occurring only once. J was trimmed by 4 bases and V by 4 bases; bases with no gene match: 7. CDR1 is MDHEN and CDR2 is SYDVKM in the germline V gene. This CDR3 has 15 residues.

The sequenced sample consisted of blood. This chain uses TRBV28 with TRBJ2-7; 10 bases are shared with TRBD1. The clonotype originates from a man younger than 40 with Graves' ophthalmopathy. The CDR3 bases are TGTGCCAGCAGTTCGGGACAGGGGATCGGGTACGAGCAGTACCTC. The encoded protein is CASSSGQGIGYEQYL.